Below are 27 T cell receptor beta chains sequenced from a single sample in a study of cytomegalovirus exposure and HLA in healthy donors (dated by TCRdb to about 2017). Library method: the immunoSEQ multiplex PCR assay. The source is immuneACCESS, and TCRdb retained only in-frame sequences with V and J called. Part of the clones is not carried over; for the studies checked, unresolved V genes explain less than half of this, and the remainder is unexplained. The table for this sample lists 130,000 or so clones; approximately 92% of them were counted only once. Over 9% of the sample lies in the top ten. Sequenced input: PBMCs. The source is a woman between 18 and 30 years old in good health and CMV-seropositive.

V usage is TRBV19 and J usage is TRBJ1-2; 8 bases line up with TRBD1. CDR1 and CDR2 from the germline V gene are LNHDA and SQIVND (reference sequence). The CDR3 has 16 residues. V gave up 6 bases and J gave up 1 base; unmatched junction bases: 10. For the CDR3, the DNA is TGTGCCAGTAGCAGACCGACAGGGGTAGATAACTATGGCTACACCTTC. It yields the protein CASSRPTGVDNYGYTF. The complete variable domain, with remaining parts taken from reference TRBV19 and TRBJ1-2, reads DGGITQSPKYLFRKEGQNVTLSCEQNLNHDAMYWYRQDPGQGLRLIYYSQIVNDFQKGDIAEGYSVSREKKESFPLTVTSAQKNPTAFYLCASSRPTGVDNYGYTFGSGTRLTVV.

The CDR3 DNA reads TGTGCCAGCAGCTTAGCTCACAGGGTCTCGCATTCACCCCTCCACTTT. The encoded protein is CASSLAHRVSHSPLHF. V and J are TRBV11-2 and TRBJ1-6, with a weak D call TRBD1 (6 bases). Looked up from germline, CDR1 is SGHAT and CDR2 is FQNNGV. The V and J ends lost 1 base and 8 bases respectively, with 15 bases between them. The CDR3 is 16 residues long.

CDR3 protein: CAGGVGAGELFF. The CDR3 nucleotides read TGTGCCGGGGGGGTGGGGGCCGGGGAGCTGTTTTTT. This sequence joins TRBV6-6 and TRBJ2-2, with 7 bases fitting TRBD2. Trimming took 11 bases from V and 6 from J; bases not matched to a gene: 6. Germline values: CDR1 MNHNY, CDR2 SVGAGI (reference sequence). This CDR3 is built from 12 residues.

The chain carries TRBV9 and TRBJ1-2, with D possibly matching TRBD1 (5 bases). The length of the CDR3 is 15 residues. Germline CDR1 and CDR2: SGDLS and YYNGEE. V gave up 3 bases and J gave up 4 bases, with 16 bases separating them. The CDR3 loop is CASSAGGVPTYGYTF. DNA for the CDR3: TGTGCCAGCAGCGCGGGAGGGGTCCCAACCTATGGCTACACCTTC. The full variable domain, in which reference TRBV9 and TRBJ1-2 provide the parts outside the CDR3, is DSGVTQTPKHLITATGQRVTLRCSPRSGDLSVYWYQQSLDQGLQFLIQYYNGEERAKGNILERFSAQQFPDLHSELNLSSLELGDSALYFCASSAGGVPTYGYTFGSGTRLTVV.

The rearrangement links TRBV5-4 to TRBJ1-1, with TRBD1 matching 7 bases. The CDR3 consists of 13 residues. The germline V gene has CDR1 SGHNT and CDR2 YYREEE (reference sequence). V shed 5 bases and J 6 bases; nucleotides not matched to a gene: 7. The CDR3 DNA reads as TGTGCCAGCAGTGAACAGGGGATACCTGAAGCTTTCTTT. This sequence encodes CASSEQGIPEAFF.

The gene calls are TRBV2 and TRBJ2-7; D perhaps matches TRBD2 (6 bases). V was clipped by 5 bases and J by 1 base, with 18 bases between them. The CDR3 consists of 16 residues. CDR1 is SNHLY, CDR2 FYNNEI, per germline. The CDR3, as DNA: TGTGCCAGCAGTCTTCTTGGGGGGATTTTTTCCTACGAGCAGTACTTC. Translation gives CASSLLGGIFSYEQYF.

This clone occurred a few times. The rearrangement joins TRBV6-1 to TRBJ1-6; D is unresolved. Looked up from germline, CDR1 is MNHNS and CDR2 is SASEGT. This CDR3 has 17 amino acids. Trimming pared 4 bases from V and 0 bases from J, leaving 13 bases between. The CDR3, as DNA: TGTGCCAGCAGTGGCACGGTCACGAGCTCCTATAATTCACCCCTCCACTTT. Amino acids: CASSGTVTSSYNSPLHF.

The chain carries TRBV11-2 and TRBJ1-1; D uncertain. CDR3 length: 15 amino acids. Per the germline V gene, CDR1 is SGHAT and CDR2 is FQNNGV. The V and J ends lost 7 bases and 5 bases respectively, with 20 bases between them. The CDR3 nucleotides read TGTGCCAGCATGATAGTCCGGGGAAGAGGGACTGAAGCTTTCTTT. Translated, it gives CASMIVRGRGTEAFF. Complete variable domain (other parts from reference TRBV11-2 and TRBJ1-1): EAGVAQSPRYKIIEKRQSVAFWCNPISGHATLYWYQQILGQGPKLLIQFQNNGVVDDSQLPKDRFSAERLKGVDSTLKIQPAKLEDSAVYLCASMIVRGRGTEAFFGQGTRLTVV.

This clone has a single count. This chain joins TRBV6-4 and TRBJ1-1; 7 bases are shared with TRBD1. Germline CDR1 reads MRHNA; CDR2 reads SNTAGT. The V gene end was trimmed by 0 bases and the J gene end by 5 bases; junction bases not matched to a gene: 0. The CDR3 runs to 13 residues. The CDR3 coding sequence is TGTGCCAGCAGTGACTCGGACAGGACTGAAGCTTTCTTT. It yields the protein CASSDSDRTEAFF.

The chain couples TRBV7-9 to TRBJ1-2, with D possibly being TRBD1 (6 bases). Germline assignment: CDR1 SEHNR and CDR2 FQNEAQ (reference sequence). Trimming pared 4 bases from V and 1 base from J, leaving 19 bases between. This CDR3 is built from 17 residues. CDR3 protein: CASSSNRRDILNYGYTF. In DNA form, the CDR3 reads TGTGCCAGCAGCTCAAATCGCCGGGACATTCTTAACTATGGCTACACCTTC.

This sequence joins TRBV4-1 and TRBJ1-2; D unresolved. From germline, CDR1 is MGHRA and CDR2 YSYEKL. V gave up 0 bases and J gave up 4 bases, with 12 bases separating them. The CDR3 length is 15 residues. This CDR3 is CASSQEPGQAYGYTF. The CDR3 nucleotides are TGCGCCAGCAGCCAAGAACCCGGCCAGGCCTATGGCTACACCTTC.

V usage is TRBV29-1 and J usage is TRBJ2-5; weak D call: TRBD2 (7 bases). Germline assignment: CDR1 SQVTM and CDR2 ANQGSEA. The CDR3 spans 14 residues. Trimming shortened V by 4 bases and J by 3 bases, and 15 bases separated the two germline ends. CDR3 amino acids: CSVVAGAGKETQYF. CDR3 bases: TGCAGCGTTGTGGCGGGGGCGGGAAAAGAGACCCAGTACTTC. The variable domain in full, completed from reference TRBV29-1 and TRBJ2-5, reads SAVISQKPSRDICQRGTSLTIQCQVDSQVTMMFWYRQQPGQSLTLIATANQGSEATYESGFVIDKFPISRPNLTFSTLTVSNMSPEDSSIYLCSVVAGAGKETQYFGPGTRLLVL.

This chain joins TRBV7-6 and TRBJ2-3; 9 bases agree with TRBD1. The CDR3 spans 17 residues. From germline, CDR1 is SGHVS and CDR2 FNYEAQ. The junction had 11 bases not matched to a gene; V was cut back by 1 base and J by 6 bases. The CDR3 nucleotides are TGTGCCAGCAGCTTAGAAATCTGGGGACAGGGCATCGATACGCAGTATTTT. Protein sequence: CASSLEIWGQGIDTQYF. The full variable domain, completed using reference TRBV7-6 and TRBJ2-3, is GAGVSQSPRYKVTKRGQDVALRCDPISGHVSLYWYRQALGQGPEFLTYFNYEAQQDKSGLPNDRFSAERPEGSISTLTIQRTEQRDSAMYRCASSLEIWGQGIDTQYFGPGTRLTVL.

V is TRBV4-3 and J is TRBJ2-7, with TRBD2 identical over 12 bases. Germline values: CDR1 LGHNA, CDR2 YSLEER. V trimming: 0 bases; J trimming: 4 bases; junction bases outside the gene matches: 7. The CDR3 totals 17 residues. The CDR3 sequence: CASSQDWLAGGRYEQYF. CDR3 bases: TGCGCCAGCAGCCAAGATTGGCTAGCGGGGGGGAGGTACGAGCAGTACTTC.

V is TRBV28 and J is TRBJ2-7; 12 bases align to TRBD2. V lost 2 bases to trimming and J lost 4 bases; unmatched junction nucleotides: 6. The CDR3 is made up of 16 amino acids. Germline V CDR1 and CDR2: MDHEN, SYDVKM. CDR3 sequence reads: CASSLSLAGGPYEQYF. The CDR3 DNA is TGTGCCAGCAGTTTAAGCCTAGCGGGGGGGCCGTACGAGCAGTACTTC. Supplemented by reference TRBV28 and TRBJ2-7, the full variable domain reads DVKVTQSSRYLVKRTGEKVFLECVQDMDHENMFWYRQDPGLGLRLIYFSYDVKMKEKGDIPEGYSVSREKKERFSLILESASTNQTSMYLCASSLSLAGGPYEQYFGPGTRLTVT.

The CDR3 nucleotides are TGCGCCAGCAGCCAAGAACTCCTAGCGGGGGGCCGGGGAAGCTCCTACGAGCAGTACTTC. This codes for CASSQELLAGGRGSSYEQYF. The rearrangement links TRBV4-1 to TRBJ2-7, with 11 bases identical to TRBD2. The CDR3 contains 20 residues. V was clipped by 0 bases and J by 0 bases; unmatched bases: 13. The germline CDR1 and CDR2 sequences are MGHRA and YSYEKL.

This clone was observed a single time. This sequence joins TRBV9 and TRBJ1-6; TRBD1 agrees at 10 bases. CDR1 SGDLS and CDR2 YYNGEE come from the germline V gene. The CDR3 totals 16 residues. Germline trimming cut 3 bases from V and 10 bases from J; bases unmatched to any gene: 10. Here the CDR3 reads CASSAGGTGERSPLHF. CDR3 in DNA: TGTGCCAGCAGCGCTGGGGGGACAGGGGAGAGGTCACCCCTCCACTTT. Full variable domain (remainder filled in from reference TRBV9 and TRBJ1-6): DSGVTQTPKHLITATGQRVTLRCSPRSGDLSVYWYQQSLDQGLQFLIQYYNGEERAKGNILERFSAQQFPDLHSELNLSSLELGDSALYFCASSAGGTGERSPLHFGNGTRLTVT.

This chain uses TRBV5-5 with TRBJ1-6, with 7 bases fitting TRBD1. J was trimmed by 8 bases and V by 1 base; bases with no gene match: 3. Germline lookup yields CDR1 SGHKS and CDR2 YYEKEE (reference sequence). The CDR3 is made up of 14 amino acids. The CDR3 loop is CASSLSQGDSPLHF. CDR3 DNA: TGTGCCAGCAGCTTGTCTCAGGGGGATTCACCCCTCCACTTT.

The V and J genes are TRBV4-1 and TRBJ2-3, with D unresolved. The CDR3 sequence is 15 residues long. Germline V gene lookup returns CDR1 MGHRA and CDR2 YSYEKL. The V end lost 3 bases, the J end lost 2 bases, and 12 bases lay between the germline ends. In DNA, the CDR3 is TGCGCCAGCAGCCAGGAGCGCGCCTTCACAGATACGCAGTATTTT. Translated: CASSQERAFTDTQYF.

V gene TRBV27 combines with J gene TRBJ2-1, with 10 bases matching TRBD2. Germline values: CDR1 MNHEY, CDR2 SMNVEV (reference sequence). After removal of 7 bases from V and 0 bases from J, the junction contained 6 bases not matched to a gene. CDR3 length equals 16 residues. CDR3 nucleotides: TGTGCCAGCATTTTTAGCGGGGGGAGCTCCTACAATGAGCAGTTCTTC. It encodes CASIFSGGSSYNEQFF.

This clone was seen just once. The rearrangement links TRBV2 to TRBJ2-2; D not resolved. Trimming took 6 bases from V and 5 from J, leaving 10 bases between them. The CDR3 extends over 13 amino acids. CDR1 and CDR2 from the germline V gene are SNHLY and FYNNEI. The CDR3 here is CASSGPRTGELFF. In DNA form, the CDR3 reads TGTGCCAGCAGCGGCCCGAGGACCGGGGAGCTGTTTTTT.

This chain connects TRBV7-8 to TRBJ1-1; D unclear. Per the germline V gene, CDR1 is SGHVS and CDR2 is FQNEAQ. V was pared by 4 bases and J by 5 bases, with 8 bases between. The CDR3 sequence is 12 residues long. CDR3 in amino acids: CASSSPGTEAFF. DNA of the CDR3: TGTGCCAGCAGCTCCCCGGGGACTGAAGCTTTCTTT.

The chain recombines TRBV7-3 with TRBJ2-1; 9 positions agree with TRBD2. Per germline, CDR1 SGHTA and CDR2 FQGTGA. V lost 7 bases, J lost 10 bases, and 11 bases stayed unmatched. The length of the CDR3 is 14 residues. CDR3 region: CASKAGGREVEQFF. CDR3 nucleotide sequence: TGTGCCAGCAAAGCGGGGGGCAGGGAAGTGGAGCAGTTCTTC.

This chain uses TRBV1 with TRBJ2-7; TRBD2, the table's D call, was not compared with the DNA. TRBV1 counts as a pseudogene. The CDR3 covers 14 residues. DNA of the CDR3: TGCACCAGCAGCCATAGGACTAACCTCCACGAGCAGTACTTC. Amino acid sequence: CTSSHRTNLHEQYF.

The chain recombines TRBV19 with TRBJ2-1; possible D gene TRBD1, 5 bases. Germline V gives CDR1 LNHDA, CDR2 SQIVND (reference sequence). V lost 5 bases and J lost 4, with 18 bases in between. The CDR3 is 16 amino acids. CDR3 DNA: TGTGCCAGTAGTTTACCCCAGGGTCTGGGTTACAATGAGCAGTTCTTC. Its translation: CASSLPQGLGYNEQFF.

The chain joins TRBV7-6 to TRBJ2-1; 8 positions match TRBD2. CDR3 size: 16 residues. Trimming removed 5 bases from V and 3 bases from J; junction bases left unmatched: 9. Looked up from germline, CDR1 is SGHVS and CDR2 is FNYEAQ. CDR3 nucleotides: TGTGCCAGCAGCCCTAGCGGGTCGGGCCACTACAATGAGCAGTTCTTC. Translating it yields CASSPSGSGHYNEQFF.

For the CDR3, the DNA is TGTGCCAGCACAACCTCCGCGTACCAAGAGACCCAGTACTTC. This codes for CASTTSAYQETQYF. The rearrangement uses TRBV6-5 and TRBJ2-5; D gene uncertain. The CDR3 is made up of 14 amino acids. Germline CDR1 is MNHEY and CDR2 is SVGAGI. Trimming cost V 7 bases and J 0 bases, with 12 bases left between them.